This paragraph reports one T cell receptor (beta chain). In this sample, this clonotype turned up many times. The antigen it binds to is not known. No quality values exist for individual bases; no much larger clone is one base distant. This sample is drawn from a study of regulatory T cells in long-lasting Graves disease (dated by TCRdb to the early 2020s). Background on the whole study: Patients with newly diagnosed Graves' disease had been on antithyroid drugs for under 3 months. Peripheral blood TCR sequencing and RNA sequencing compared persistent Graves' disease patients with newly diagnosed Graves' disease patients. The study was registered as a clinical trial and conducted in China. A total of 33 samples were covered by TCR sequencing, comprising roughly 13 persistent and around 20 newly diagnosed Graves' disease patients.

Overall results and qualifications from the work: The study examined only peripheral blood because the primary lesion, thyroid tissue, could not be accessed. Lower TCR Shannon entropy and fewer highly expanded clones were observed in persistent Graves' disease patients than in newly diagnosed patients, which suggested clonal expansion. Sequencing and analysis were limited to the TCR beta chain. The authors noted that the small sample size was a limitation that may lower accuracy. More public clonotypes were shared among persistent patients (about 2,800) than among newly diagnosed patients (966). Preferential use of TRBV28, TRBJ1-2 and TRBJ2-5 was observed in persistent disease, whereas TRBV20-1 and TRBJ2-1 were favored in newly diagnosed disease.

Reading the label with the study, this specimen's time point is: newly diagnosed GD, antithyroid drugs for less than 3 months. For both TCR sequencing and RNA sequencing, RNA was extracted from PBMCs using TRIzol. The diagnosis of Graves' disease followed American Thyroid Association guidelines. Patients for the study were recruited at an endocrinology department in Xi'an, China. From each patient, about 9 milliliters of peripheral blood was collected into an EDTA anticoagulant tube. Ficoll Paque Plus density gradient separation was used to isolate PBMCs, and no further T cell sorting was done. An Agilent 2100 Bioanalyzer and agarose gel were used to assess RNA quality, and a NanoDrop 2000 was used to measure RNA concentration. CDR1 and CDR2 are read off the germline V gene as SQVTM and ANQGSEA. Inclusive of the bounding cysteine and phenylalanine, the CDR3 is 14 residues long. Here the CDR3 DNA is all that survives: 42 bases in frame from base 1. The junction carries 7 bases between V and J, which are trimmed by 1 base and 0 bases respectively.

The method was multiplex PCR. Sequenced using an Illumina HiSeq 4000. To build TCR beta libraries, CDR3 regions were amplified by Arm-PCR using iRepertoire HTBI primers. Before sequencing, the PCR products went through gel purification. As for the original processing: A total of roughly 58 TRBV and some 15 TRBJ segments were identified across samples and were used for gene usage analysis of CDR3 amino acid clonotypes. COPE and FqMerger were used to merge filtered high-quality paired reads into contigs. Contigs were aligned with BLAST to IMGT TRBV, TRBD and TRBJ reference genes, and CDR3 was defined per IMGT. Any clonotype with a frequency above 0.1% was classified as a highly expanded clone. Repertoire diversity was measured by Shannon entropy, and V-J evenness by the Gini coefficient. Clonotypes shared by more than one individual were considered public. TCRdb's own reprocessing of the public reads used fastp at Q25 and MiXCR and kept productive beta chains. Rows are combined by CDR3 protein, so each entry shows the most common genes and DNA. Here the V and J calls rest on TCRdb's processing, not on the authors' analysis. Counted in this sample were just over 600,000 distinct CDR3 sequences; less than 20% of them appeared once. About 18% of the sample lies in the top ten.

This sample also appeared in a second study, on T cells in Graves' hyperthyroidism and ophthalmopathy. As that second paper reports: A patient counted as having stable Graves' hyperthyroidism if no progression to ophthalmopathy occurred over 18 months of follow-up. Hyperthyroidism patients were newly diagnosed, with disease duration under 2 months, and aged 18 to 65 years. Patients with uncontrolled infections, other autoimmune diseases, pregnancy or lactation were excluded. Diagnoses were based on clinical symptoms, serum thyroxine and TRAb, thyroid ultrasound and orbital computed tomography. A first-round RT-PCR of the TCR CDR3 used the HTBI primer set with the Qiagen OneStep RT-PCR kit. Blood samples also contained most of the expanded thyroid clonotypes (frequency above 0.001), which suggests that blood repertoires may reflect thyroid immune responses. Ophthalmopathy was separated from stable hyperthyroidism by a 13 V-J signature model, with around 90% sensitivity and 81% to 83% specificity obtained in cross-validation and 80%/75% obtained in testing. In validation, the model predicted progression to ophthalmopathy with approximately 71% sensitivity and approximately 72% specificity, a median of 6.5 months before onset. To identify distinguishing TCR V-J signatures, a discovery cohort of roughly 100 patients was used, comprising under 45 with Graves' ophthalmopathy and some 57 with stable Graves' hyperthyroidism. Prospective prediction of ophthalmopathy was tested in an independent validation cohort of some 19 hyperthyroidism patients and approximately 17 patients who later progressed to ophthalmopathy. For training and testing, the 95 to 100 patients in the discovery cohort were randomly divided in a 7:3 ratio. In six Graves' hyperthyroidism patients, the study also compared T-cell repertoires from thyroid tissue with T-cell repertoires from blood. After sampling, hyperthyroidism patients received methimazole starting at 30 mg daily, and ophthalmopathy patients received high-dose intravenous methylprednisolone. Libraries were constructed in a second round of multiplex PCR, after which size selection and purification were performed. The libraries were sequenced on an Illumina HiSeq2000 using paired-end 100 bp reads. SOAPnuke was used to process the raw data, with reads discarded if the reads contained adapters or uncalled bases, had a mean Phred below 15, or lacked an exact constant-primer or identifier match. High-quality paired reads were merged using COPE v1.2.5, and each unique nucleotide sequence was defined as a clonotype. Clonotypes were aligned to IMGT TRBV, TRBD and TRBJ reference segments using MiTCR v1.1. The analysis was restricted to V-J combinations with a frequency above 0.0001, which together covered roughly 99% of the repertoires. The TCS score was defined as the ratio of F50 (clonal expansion) to E x V (chaos), calculated using BLOSUM62-based TCRdist between CDR3 peptides within each V-J. Welch's t-statistics and random forest reduced some 510 V-J features to 10 to 15, which were used in a naive Bayes classifier (R e1071). No statistical method was used to set the sample size in advance, and investigators knew the group allocation. The paper reports TCR Vbeta CDR3 sequencing of some 140 peripheral blood samples: fewer than 50 ophthalmopathy, under 85 hyperthyroidism and approximately 17 progressor patients.

This chain joins TRBV29-1 to TRBJ2-1; the D region possibly corresponds to TRBD1 (5 bases align). Sequenced material: peripheral blood mononuclear cells (PBMCs), taken at new diagnosis, from a patient treated with antithyroid drugs. This sequence was found in a woman aged 30 to 39 with Graves disease. Donor details come from another sample of the same person, matched by shared clones. The DNA sequence reads TGCAGCGTTGAAGGACAGAGCTCCTACAATGAGCAGTTCTTC. Translated, this is CSVEGQSSYNEQFF.